The entry below describes one T cell receptor (beta chain). Its specificity is not known. The entry originates in a study of Ad26.COV2.S vaccination and SARS-CoV-2 variants. Trimming removed 0 bases from V and 0 bases from J, with 21 bases in between. The CDR3 consists of 19 residues. Germline V gene sequence: CDR1 SGHRS, CDR2 YFSETQ. Indicated treatment: some 20 received Ad26.COV2.S at low or high dose, single or two shots; several received placebo; per-sample allocation not given. Specimens were obtained on day 63 following the first vaccine or placebo injection. Findings and caveats of the study: Measurements of TCR breadth and depth may have given underestimates of the total T cell responses.

Produced via immunoSEQ multiplex PCR; TCRdb's table is partial and in-frame only. The sample has some 320,000 clones; about 86% are singletons. The receptor was derived from a person aged 18 to 59 who received the Ad26.COV2.S COVID-19 vaccine or a placebo. V usage is TRBV5-1 and J usage is TRBJ1-1, with unresolved D. This specimen was peripheral blood, taken in a trial of Ad26.COV2.S vaccine versus placebo. The CDR3 nucleotides read TGCGCCAGCAGCTTGGGGGCAGCCACCAAGTACTATATGAACACTGAAGCTTTCTTT. It codes for CASSLGAATKYYMNTEAFF.